This is a list of T cell receptor beta chains from one sample in a study of cytomegalovirus exposure and HLA in healthy donors. Generated by immunoSEQ multiplex PCR, the TCRdb table keeps only in-frame clones and is missing some. The table records some 120,000 clones, 65% to 90% of them present only once. Sequencing input: PBMCs. These receptors all come from a young woman in good health and CMV-seronegative. Both conserved end residues are part of each CDR3. The D gene is left open where the match is weak. The listing skips clone size in some rows; elsewhere it reads once, few, many or a size class.

clone_size	d_call	j_call	v_call	cdr3_aa	cdr3_nt
-	TRBD2	TRBJ2-7	TRBV4-3	CASSQHRTSGNREQYF	TGCGCCAGCAGCCAGCACAGGACTAGCGGGAATCGTGAGCAGTACTTC
-	TRBD2	TRBJ2-1	TRBV4-3	CASSQDRTSGNYEQFF	TGCGCCAGCAGCCAAGATAGGACTAGCGGGAACTATGAGCAGTTCTTC
-	TRBD2	TRBJ2-2	TRBV15	CATSRGWKPGLAVPGELFF	TGTGCCACCAGCAGAGGTTGGAAGCCGGGACTAGCTGTTCCCGGGGAGCTGTTTTTT
-	TRBD1	TRBJ2-1	TRBV9	CASSVALIPGQYNEQFF	TGTGCCAGCAGCGTAGCTCTAATTCCGGGACAGTACAATGAGCAGTTCTTC
-	-	TRBJ2-7	TRBV10-2	CASSGTSTYEQYF	TGCGCCAGCAGTGGGACTTCAACCTACGAGCAGTACTTC
-	TRBD2	TRBJ2-1	TRBV4-1	CASSQAPSGTSGNYNEQFF	TGCGCCAGCAGCCAAGCCCCATCCGGGACTAGCGGAAATTACAATGAGCAGTTCTTC
-	TRBD2	TRBJ2-5	TRBV15	CATSRALAGGQETQYF	TGTGCCACCAGCAGAGCACTAGCGGGGGGGCAAGAGACCCAGTACTTC
once	TRBD2	TRBJ2-7	TRBV19	CASSISGTSGSSYEQYF	TGTGCCAGTAGTATATCCGGGACTAGCGGGAGCTCCTACGAGCAGTACTTC
-	-	TRBJ1-2	TRBV5-1	CASSPRGSVYGYTF	TGCGCCAGCAGCCCTCGAGGCTCAGTCTATGGCTACACCTTC
-	-	TRBJ1-2	TRBV9	CASSVATDGYGYTF	TGTGCCAGCAGCGTAGCGACAGATGGCTATGGCTACACCTTC
-	TRBD2	TRBJ2-1	TRBV18	CASSLIGTSGRFNEQFF	TGTGCCAGCTCACTCATCGGGACTAGCGGGAGGTTTAATGAGCAGTTCTTC
-	TRBD2	TRBJ2-1	TRBV18	CASSPTSGGNNEQFF	TGTGCCAGCTCACCGACTAGCGGGGGGAACAATGAGCAGTTCTTC
-	TRBD1	TRBJ2-2	TRBV19	CASSPRTGPTGELFF	TGTGCCAGTAGTCCACGGACAGGGCCCACCGGGGAGCTGTTTTTT
-	TRBD2	TRBJ2-3	TRBV19	CASRLSGSAYTDTQYF	TGTGCCAGTAGGCTTAGCGGGAGTGCGTACACAGATACGCAGTATTTT
-	-	TRBJ2-5	TRBV9	CASSEWDWQETQYF	TGTGCCAGCAGCGAGTGGGACTGGCAAGAGACCCAGTACTTC
few	TRBD1	TRBJ1-4	TRBV7-6	CASSKEQGANEKLFF	TGTGCCAGCAGCAAAGAACAGGGGGCTAATGAAAAACTGTTTTTT
-	-	TRBJ2-1	TRBV10-3	CAIGPGSYNEQFF	TGTGCCATCGGGCCGGGAAGCTACAATGAGCAGTTCTTC